These 23 T cell receptor beta chains originate from one sample sequenced in a study of patients and donors after allogeneic stem cell transplantation. Each CDR3 protein gets one entry after TCRdb re-called the RT-PCR reads with MiXCR. The repertoire holds about 960,000 distinct CDR3 sequences, with 18% as singletons. Sequencing was done on a sample of blood, either unsorted or a sorted T cell fraction (not recorded which). Receptors were obtained from a human donor who was either an allogeneic HSCT recipient or a stem cell or donor lymphocyte infusion donor (not recorded which). It is not recorded whose cells these are; they may come from a transplant donor.

The rearrangement links TRBV11-2 to TRBJ2-7, with D uncertain. V was cut by 7 bases and J by 5 bases, with 12 bases left in between. The CDR3 is made up of 12 amino acids. Germline V gene lookup returns CDR1 SGHAT and CDR2 FQNNGV. The CDR3 DNA follows: TGTGCCAGCACCCTCCGCGGCCACGAGCAGTACTTC. Residues: CASTLRGHEQYF.

A few counts support this clonotype. This chain links TRBV27 with TRBJ2-1; TRBD2 aligns across 8 bases. The CDR3 extends over 15 amino acids. V lost 2 bases and J lost 4; bases outside the gene matches: 4. The germline gives CDR1 MNHEY, CDR2 SMNVEV (reference sequence). The chain's CDR3 is CASSLASGLYNEQFF. CDR3 DNA sequence: TGTGCCAGCAGTTTAGCTAGCGGGTTGTACAATGAGCAGTTCTTC.

This clonotype was counted between two and nine times. This rearrangement joins TRBV12-3 or TRBV12-4 to TRBJ2-7; the match to TRBD1 covers 7 bases. V gave up 9 bases and J gave up 3 bases; unmatched junction bases: 14. This CDR3 is built from 15 residues. The DNA of the CDR3 is TGTGCCAGTAGAAAGACAGGGCAGGGAAGCTACGAGCAGTACTTC. Translating it yields CASRKTGQGSYEQYF.

In its sample, this clonotype was seen a few times. The chain is built from TRBV12-3 or TRBV12-4 and TRBJ2-7; TRBD1 might be the D (6 bases). CDR3 length equals 15 residues. V shed 6 bases and J shed 2 bases, with 17 bases lying between them. CDR3 nucleotides: TGTGCCAGCAGCCCATATAGGGACATCGCCTACGAGCAGTACTTC. Its protein product is CASSPYRDIAYEQYF.

The genes are TRBV6-1 and TRBJ2-5; tentative D call: TRBD1 (6 bases). The V and J ends lost 6 bases and 1 base respectively, with 12 bases between them. Germline CDR1 MNHNS, CDR2 SASEGT. The CDR3 consists of 14 residues. Here the CDR3 reads CASRAPGVQETQYF. For the CDR3, the DNA is TGTGCCAGCAGAGCGCCAGGGGTCCAAGAGACCCAGTACTTC.

The chain joins TRBV20-1 to TRBJ2-1; 10 bases are shared with TRBD2. After removal of 3 bases from V and 1 base from J, the junction contained 6 bases not matched to a gene. The V gene's germline CDR1 is DFQATT and CDR2 SNEGSKA (reference sequence). CDR3 length equals 16 residues. CDR3 sequence: CSASRASGSSYNEQFF. The DNA for the CDR3 is TGCAGTGCTAGTAGGGCTAGCGGGAGTTCCTACAATGAGCAGTTCTTC.

This clonotype turned up a few times. V gene TRBV7-8 combines with J gene TRBJ1-2; 7 bases line up with TRBD1. Germline lookup yields CDR1 SGHVS and CDR2 FQNEAQ. The J segment lost 4 bases and the V segment lost 0 bases, leaving 8 bases of the junction unmatched. The CDR3 has 16 residues. CDR3 residues: CASSLALGDSLYGYTF. DNA for the CDR3: TGTGCCAGCAGCTTAGCCTTAGGGGACAGCCTCTATGGCTACACCTTC.

The chain carries TRBV4-2 and TRBJ2-7; D might be TRBD2 (5 bases). CDR1 is LGHNA, CDR2 YNFKEQ, per germline. The CDR3 spans 17 residues. V dropped 0 bases and J dropped 5 bases, with 20 bases sitting between them. CDR3 sequence reads: CASSQDRFPSSSHEQYF. The CDR3 DNA sequence: TGTGCCAGCAGCCAAGATCGCTTTCCTAGCTCGTCCCACGAGCAGTACTTC.

This clonotype appeared a few times. The J gene is TRBJ1-2, the V gene TRBV18; 7 bases match TRBD1. This CDR3 spans 14 amino acids. Looked up from germline, CDR1 is KGHSH and CDR2 is LQKENI. Losses at the gene ends were 3 bases for V and 4 bases for J; bases not matched to a gene: 5. The chain's CDR3 is CASSPADRVYGYTF. The CDR3 nucleotides are TGTGCCAGCTCACCGGCAGACAGGGTCTATGGCTACACCTTC.

The V and J genes are TRBV7-2 and TRBJ1-1; TRBD1 might be the D (5 bases). V lost 5 bases and J lost 6, with 10 bases in between. The germline V gene has CDR1 SGHTA and CDR2 FQGNSA. The CDR3 spans 12 residues. This CDR3 is CASSPRVPEAFF. CDR3 coding DNA: TGTGCCAGCAGCCCCAGGGTCCCTGAAGCTTTCTTT.

Regarding this clonotype: The conserved phenylalanine or tryptophan is not found at the CDR3 terminus, so this likely reflects a read error. The gene calls are TRBV7-2 and TRBJ2-7; D ambiguous. Germline assignment: CDR1 SGHTA and CDR2 FQGNSA. V was cut by 0 bases and J by 5 bases, with 14 bases left in between. This CDR3 comprises 15 residues. The CDR3 DNA reads as TGTGCCAGCAGCTTAGCGCTTGCAGGCCCCCACGAGCAGTACTAC. Translation gives CASSLALAGPHEQYY.

V and J are TRBV7-9 and TRBJ1-2, with 7 bases fitting TRBD1. The V gene end was trimmed by 4 bases and the J gene end by 3 bases; junction bases not matched to a gene: 8. There are 15 residues in the CDR3. Germline assignment: CDR1 SEHNR and CDR2 FQNEAQ (reference sequence). Written as DNA, the CDR3 is TGTGCCAGCAGCTCCGAGGGGGACAGAGACTATGGCTACACCTTC. Translation gives CASSSEGDRDYGYTF. The complete variable domain, with remaining parts taken from reference TRBV7-9 and TRBJ1-2, reads DTGVSQNPRHKITKRGQNVTFRCDPISEHNRLYWYRQTLGQGPEFLTYFQNEAQLEKSRLLSDRFSAERPKGSFSTLEIQRTEQGDSAMYLCASSSEGDRDYGYTFGSGTRLTVV.

The V call is TRBV12-3 or TRBV12-4, the J call TRBJ2-3; TRBD1 or TRBD2 may be the D gene (5 bases each). V lost 3 bases and J 6 bases, leaving 13 bases between the germline ends. CDR3 length equals 14 residues. CDR3 DNA: TGTGCCAGCAGTTTTGGGGGAGACGGGGATACGCAGTATTTT. Translated: CASSFGGDGDTQYF.

This clonotype was counted between two and nine times. This chain joins TRBV25-1 and TRBJ1-2, with 7 bases aligning to TRBD1. The CDR3 is made up of 14 amino acids. The germline gives CDR1 MGHDK, CDR2 SYGVNS. Trimming cost V 7 bases and J 4 bases; bases outside gene matches: 9. The CDR3 reads CASTPTGTVYGYTF. DNA of the CDR3: TGTGCCAGCACACCGACCGGGACAGTCTATGGCTACACCTTC.

This clonotype has a count of ten or more. The chain combines TRBV11-2 with TRBJ2-7; 10 bases fit TRBD2. Looked up from germline, CDR1 is SGHAT and CDR2 is FQNNGV. The V gene end was trimmed by 0 bases and the J gene end by 0 bases; junction bases not matched to a gene: 8. This CDR3 has 18 amino acids. CDR3 in amino acids: CASSLDPIAGGLSYEQYF. Written as DNA, the CDR3 is TGTGCCAGCAGCTTAGATCCCATAGCGGGAGGCCTCTCCTACGAGCAGTACTTC. Based on the CDR3 plus reference TRBV11-2 and TRBJ2-7, the full variable domain is EAGVAQSPRYKIIEKRQSVAFWCNPISGHATLYWYQQILGQGPKLLIQFQNNGVVDDSQLPKDRFSAERLKGVDSTLKIQPAKLEDSAVYLCASSLDPIAGGLSYEQYFGPGTRLTVT.

This rearrangement joins TRBV20-1 to TRBJ2-1; the match to TRBD2 covers 13 bases. Germline-derived CDR1 and CDR2 are DFQATT and SNEGSKA (reference sequence). With 3 bases clipped from V and 1 base from J, the junction kept 0 bases outside the gene matches. The CDR3 is 15 amino acids. This CDR3 is CSARTSGRSYNEQFF. The CDR3 DNA is TGCAGTGCTAGGACTAGCGGGAGGTCCTACAATGAGCAGTTCTTC.

A few counts support this clonotype. The genes are TRBV7-8 and TRBJ2-7, with 11 bases that match TRBD1. The junction had 9 bases not matched to a gene; V was cut back by 3 bases and J by 2 bases. Germline CDR1 and CDR2: SGHVS and FQNEAQ. The CDR3 totals 17 residues. The CDR3 nucleotides are TGTGCCAGCAGCTTCCAACTACCGGGACAGGGGGCCTACGAGCAGTACTTC. It is translated as CASSFQLPGQGAYEQYF.

This clonotype was counted only a few times. V and J are TRBV5-1 and TRBJ2-7; 9 nucleotides match TRBD1. After removal of 7 bases from V and 6 bases from J, the junction contained 8 bases not matched to a gene. Germline lookup yields CDR1 SGHRS and CDR2 YFSETQ. This CDR3 region has 13 residues. In DNA form, the CDR3 reads TGCGCCAGCGGAGGACAGGGGCCCTTCGAGCAGTACTTC. Translating it yields CASGGQGPFEQYF.

This chain joins TRBV12-3 or TRBV12-4 and TRBJ1-6, with 8 bases fitting TRBD1. CDR3 size: 15 residues. The junction had 7 bases not matched to a gene; V was cut back by 5 bases and J by 7 bases. CDR3 nucleotide sequence: TGTGCCAGCAGTCTGACAGGGGACTTAAATTCACCCCTCCACTTT. This codes for CASSLTGDLNSPLHF.

The chain combines TRBV7-3 with TRBJ2-2; 11 positions match TRBD1. J gave up 6 bases and V 5 bases, and 5 bases lay outside the gene matches. The CDR3 totals 15 residues. The germline V gene encodes CDR1 SGHTA and CDR2 FQGTGA. The CDR3 here is CASSTDRGPAGELFF. CDR3 in DNA: TGTGCCAGCAGCACGGACAGGGGGCCCGCCGGGGAGCTGTTTTTT.

The chain links TRBV6-2 or TRBV6-3 to TRBJ2-5; 8 bases are shared with TRBD2. CDR1 and CDR2 (germline): MNHEY, SVGEGT. The V segment lost 2 bases and the J segment 4 bases; nucleotides outside the gene matches: 9. This CDR3 has 16 residues. The CDR3 nucleotides are TGTGCCAGCAGTTACCCTATCCCCGGGGGGGGAGAGACCCAGTACTTC. This encodes CASSYPIPGGGETQYF.

The chain is built from TRBV29-1 and TRBJ1-5; 10 nucleotides align to TRBD1. The germline CDR1 and CDR2 sequences are SQVTM and ANQGSEA. Unmatched junction bases numbered 4, after V lost 3 bases and J lost 5 bases. This CDR3 comprises 14 residues. The CDR3 coding sequence is TGCAGCGTTGAGGGGACAGGGGAGCATCAGCCCCAGCATTTT. Encoded protein: CSVEGTGEHQPQHF.

V and J are TRBV5-1 and TRBJ2-7, with 7 nucleotides matching TRBD2. This CDR3 region has 15 residues. V dropped 0 bases and J dropped 3; count of bases not matched to a gene: 6. Germline CDR1 SGHRS, CDR2 YFSETQ. This CDR3 reads CASSLGSGAVYEQYF. CDR3 sequence (DNA): TGCGCCAGCAGCTTGGGGAGCGGGGCAGTCTACGAGCAGTACTTC. The whole variable domain, filled in from reference TRBV5-1 and TRBJ2-7, reads KAGVTQTPRYLIKTRGQQVTLSCSPISGHRSVSWYQQTPGQGLQFLFEYFSETQRNKGNFPGRFSGRQFSNSRSEMNVSTLELGDSALYLCASSLGSGAVYEQYFGPGTRLTVT.